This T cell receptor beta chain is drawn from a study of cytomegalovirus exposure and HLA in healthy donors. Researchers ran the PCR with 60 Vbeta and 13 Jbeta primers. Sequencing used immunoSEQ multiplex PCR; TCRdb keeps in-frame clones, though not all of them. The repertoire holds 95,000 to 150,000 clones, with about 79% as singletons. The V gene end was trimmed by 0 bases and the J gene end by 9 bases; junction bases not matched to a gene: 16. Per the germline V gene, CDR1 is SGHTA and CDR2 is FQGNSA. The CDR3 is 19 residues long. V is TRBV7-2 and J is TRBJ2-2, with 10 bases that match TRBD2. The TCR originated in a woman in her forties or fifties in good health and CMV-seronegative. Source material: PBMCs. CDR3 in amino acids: CASSLASRVLAGVIRELFF. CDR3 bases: TGTGCCAGCAGCTTAGCTAGTAGGGTCCTAGCGGGAGTGATCAGGGAGCTGTTTTTT.